The text below deals with one TCR beta chain. This specimen includes other DNA sequences encoding the same CDR3. The time point denotes: before natalizumab initiation. V gave up 2 bases and J gave up 6 bases, with 11 bases separating them. Looked up from germline, CDR1 is MNHNS and CDR2 is SASEGT. The CDR3 is 14 residues long. The record originates from a study of multiple sclerosis patients with progressive multifocal leukoencephalopathy. Sequenced by immunoSEQ multiplex PCR; TCRdb stores in-frame clones only, minus some. This table has roughly 34,000 clones, around 91% appearing once. The sequencing sample was made of PBMCs. The chain recombines TRBV6-1 with TRBJ1-5; no clear D gene. This clonotype originated in a human donor with multiple sclerosis. CDR3 residues: CASSELGRGQPQHF. The CDR3 DNA is TGTGCCAGCAGTGAATTGGGTCGGGGTCAGCCCCAGCATTTT.